Shown below are 24 T cell receptor beta chains from a single sample sequenced in a study of cytomegalovirus exposure and HLA in healthy donors. Only in-frame clones appear in the TCRdb table, and some are missing; sequencing was by immunoSEQ multiplex PCR. The sample gives around 160,000 clones, approximately 88% of which show up once; 9.5% to 13% is in the top ten. Source material: PBMCs. The receptor source for this set is a man aged 30 to 45 in good health and CMV-seropositive.

The chain couples TRBV5-4 to TRBJ2-7, with D perhaps TRBD2 (6 bases). CDR1 is SGHNT, CDR2 YYREEE, per germline (reference sequence). This CDR3 comprises 12 residues. V was pared by 2 bases and J by 7 bases, with 10 bases between. CDR3 sequence reads: CASSFVGGEQYF. Written as DNA, the CDR3 is TGTGCCAGCAGCTTCGTGGGAGGAGAGCAGTACTTC.

This chain links TRBV5-1 with TRBJ1-1; D ambiguous. V lost 0 bases to trimming and J lost 9 bases, with 12 bases between them. This CDR3 region has 13 residues. Germline assignment: CDR1 SGHRS and CDR2 YFSETQ. CDR3 amino acids: CASSLAGRSQAFF. The DNA for the CDR3 is TGCGCCAGCAGCTTGGCGGGTCGGAGTCAAGCTTTCTTT.

The DNA of the CDR3 is TGTGCCAGCAGCTTCCACAGGGAGAGGGGTGAAGCTTTCTTT. It yields the protein CASSFHRERGEAFF. The rearrangement links TRBV7-9 to TRBJ1-1, with D tentatively TRBD1 (6 bases). CDR3 length: 14 residues. Trimming stripped 3 bases from V and 7 bases from J, with 15 bases between. Germline values: CDR1 SEHNR, CDR2 FQNEAQ (reference sequence).

This clone was recorded only once. CDR3 loop: CASSSSGATNEKLFF. As DNA, the CDR3 is TGTGCCAGCAGTTCTTCAGGGGCAACTAATGAAAAACTGTTTTTT. The chain carries TRBV27 and TRBJ1-4, with D maybe TRBD1 (6 bases). V lost 4 bases and J 0 bases, leaving 9 bases between the germline ends. The length of the CDR3 is 15 residues. Germline CDR1 is MNHEY and CDR2 is SMNVEV (reference sequence).

This chain links TRBV27 with TRBJ2-4; 10 bases match TRBD2. With 2 bases clipped from V and 6 bases from J, the junction kept 4 bases outside the gene matches. The CDR3 covers 15 residues. CDR1 and CDR2 from the germline V gene are MNHEY and SMNVEV (reference sequence). DNA for the CDR3: TGTGCCAGCAGTTTAGGGGCTAGCGGGAGAAACATTCAGTACTTC. This sequence encodes CASSLGASGRNIQYF.

The J gene is TRBJ2-1, the V gene TRBV25-1; TRBD1 aligns across 10 bases. V lost 8 bases to trimming and J lost 6 bases; unmatched junction nucleotides: 13. The CDR3 has 16 residues. Germline CDR1 reads MGHDK; CDR2 reads SYGVNS. CDR3 region: CASRQTGTGALNEQFF. The CDR3 DNA reads TGTGCCAGCCGCCAAACCGGGACAGGGGCCCTCAATGAGCAGTTCTTC.

This chain links TRBV29-1 with TRBJ1-2, with 9 positions matching TRBD1. Per germline, CDR1 SQVTM and CDR2 ANQGSEA. The CDR3 totals 16 residues. V shed 7 bases and J 4 bases; nucleotides not matched to a gene: 16. The CDR3 sequence: CSAELRLTGGAYGYTF. In nucleotides, the CDR3 is TGCAGCGCCGAACTTAGGTTGACAGGGGGGGCCTATGGCTACACCTTC.

The rearrangement links TRBV15 to TRBJ2-7; 7 nucleotides line up with TRBD1. J gave up 2 bases and V 2 bases, and 9 bases lay outside the gene matches. The germline V gene encodes CDR1 LNHNV and CDR2 YYDKDF (reference sequence). The CDR3 runs 16 residues. CDR3 coding DNA: TGTGCCACCAGCAGAACCGACAGGGATGAAACCTACGAGCAGTACTTC. It yields the protein CATSRTDRDETYEQYF.

The rearrangement links TRBV7-9 to TRBJ1-4; the D gene is possibly TRBD1 (6 bases). From germline, CDR1 is SEHNR and CDR2 FQNEAQ (reference sequence). There are 15 residues in the CDR3. V lost 1 base, J lost 11 bases, and 17 bases lay in between. The CDR3 DNA is TGTGCCAGCAGCTTAGGGCGACAGGCTCCGTATAAACTGTTTTTT. It is translated as CASSLGRQAPYKLFF.

This clone was counted between two and nine times. The gene calls are TRBV10-3 and TRBJ2-7; no firm D call. The CDR3 is made up of 11 amino acids. The V end lost 4 bases, the J end lost 7 bases, and 8 bases lay between the germline ends. Germline-derived CDR1 and CDR2 are ENHRY and SYGVKD. The CDR3 sequence is CAISGPGEQYF. The DNA of the CDR3 is TGTGCCATCAGTGGCCCCGGGGAGCAGTACTTC.

This clone was detected ten times or more. The V gene is TRBV13, the J gene TRBJ2-2; possible D gene TRBD2, 5 bases. CDR1 and CDR2 (germline): PRHDT, FYEKMQ (reference sequence). This CDR3 is built from 13 residues. V lost 8 bases to trimming and J lost 5 bases, with 12 bases between them. CDR3 in amino acids: CASGGRGTGELFF. For the CDR3, the DNA is TGTGCCAGCGGCGGCCGAGGGACCGGGGAGCTGTTTTTT.

V is TRBV5-1 and J is TRBJ2-3; D may be TRBD1 (6 bases). This CDR3 region has 14 residues. Trimming removed 3 bases from V and 6 bases from J, with 14 bases in between. Germline lookup yields CDR1 SGHRS and CDR2 YFSETQ. In nucleotides, the CDR3 is TGCGCCAGCAGCTCAAGGGGGTTTGGCGATACGCAGTATTTT. Amino acid sequence: CASSSRGFGDTQYF. The entire variable domain, with the rest obtained from reference TRBV5-1 and TRBJ2-3, is as follows: KAGVTQTPRYLIKTRGQQVTLSCSPISGHRSVSWYQQTPGQGLQFLFEYFSETQRNKGNFPGRFSGRQFSNSRSEMNVSTLELGDSALYLCASSSRGFGDTQYFGPGTRLTVL.

The chain couples TRBV6-5 to TRBJ2-1; TRBD2 agrees at 11 bases. The CDR3 contains 14 residues. Looked up from germline, CDR1 is MNHEY and CDR2 is SVGAGI. With 6 bases clipped from V and 6 bases from J, the junction kept 4 bases outside the gene matches. The CDR3 reads CASSPGTSGNEQFF. For the CDR3, the DNA is TGTGCCAGCAGCCCCGGGACTAGCGGCAATGAGCAGTTCTTC.

To note about this clone: Other DNA sequences in the sample encode the same CDR3. This rearrangement joins TRBV4-1 to TRBJ2-7, with 7 bases matching TRBD2. J gave up 1 base and V 4 bases, and 7 bases lay outside the gene matches. The CDR3 contains 15 residues. Germline V gene sequence: CDR1 MGHRA, CDR2 YSYEKL. The CDR3 loop reads CASSPIPGGSYEQYF. DNA of the CDR3: TGCGCCAGCAGCCCGATTCCGGGGGGATCCTACGAGCAGTACTTC.

This chain joins TRBV5-6 and TRBJ2-3; D not certain. The germline gives CDR1 SGHDT, CDR2 YYEEEE. V gave up 4 bases and J gave up 2 bases, with 8 bases separating them. The CDR3 has 13 residues. This CDR3 reads CASSLLITDTQYF. Written as DNA, the CDR3 is TGTGCCAGCAGCCTTCTTATCACAGATACGCAGTATTTT.

The J gene is TRBJ1-4, the V gene TRBV6-7; no reliable D call. TRBV6-7 belongs to the ORF category, with a function that is uncertain. The V end was cut by 0 bases, the J end by 4 bases, with 9 bases between. The CDR3 contains 15 residues. As DNA, the CDR3 is TGTGCCAGCAGTTACTCGACGGAGAGTAATGAAAAACTGTTTTTT. It specifies CASSYSTESNEKLFF.

This clone was detected a few times. V and J are TRBV2 and TRBJ1-1; D gene unclear. The CDR3 spans 14 residues. With 7 bases removed from V and 3 bases from J, the gap between germline ends came to 15 bases. Per the germline V gene, CDR1 is SNHLY and CDR2 is FYNNEI. CDR3 loop: CASTLGTVDTEAFF. The DNA for the CDR3 is TGTGCCAGCACCCTGGGCACAGTTGACACTGAAGCTTTCTTT.

V and J are TRBV10-3 and TRBJ2-7, with 7 bases aligning to TRBD1. With V trimmed by 11 bases and J by 4 bases, 17 bases remained unmatched. The CDR3 is 15 amino acids. The germline V gene has CDR1 ENHRY and CDR2 SYGVKD. The CDR3 sequence: CAFTPPGQRRYEQYF. CDR3 DNA sequence: TGTGCCTTCACGCCCCCGGGACAGAGAAGGTACGAGCAGTACTTC.

This chain joins TRBV30 and TRBJ2-7, with 7 bases aligning to TRBD1. Unmatched junction bases numbered 11, after V lost 3 bases and J lost 0 bases. Germline lookup yields CDR1 GTSNPN and CDR2 SVGIG (reference sequence). The CDR3 is 16 amino acids. The CDR3 DNA reads as TGTGCCTGGAGGACCCCAGGGACAGTCAGCTCCTACGAGCAGTACTTC. Its protein is CAWRTPGTVSSYEQYF.

V and J are TRBV19 and TRBJ1-5, with TRBD1 matching 8 bases. This CDR3 spans 18 amino acids. CDR1 is LNHDA and CDR2 is SQIVND in the germline V gene (reference sequence). The ends lost 2 bases at V and 0 bases at J; junction bases unmatched: 9. The CDR3, as DNA: TGTGCCAGTAGTATATCGACAGGGGAAGCGTATAGCAATCAGCCCCAGCATTTT. Translated: CASSISTGEAYSNQPQHF.

As for this clone: This specimen includes other DNA sequences encoding the same CDR3. The CDR3 nucleotides read TGTGCCAGCAGCCCCGGTACAACTAATGAAAAACTGTTTTTT. Translated, it gives CASSPGTTNEKLFF. This chain links TRBV5-4 with TRBJ1-4; no firm D call. The V end was cut by 4 bases, the J end by 0 bases, with 7 bases between. The CDR3 sequence is 14 residues long. From germline, CDR1 is SGHNT and CDR2 YYREEE (reference sequence).

This rearrangement joins TRBV19 to TRBJ2-7; D might be TRBD2 (6 bases). CDR1 is LNHDA and CDR2 is SQIVND in the germline V gene (reference sequence). Trimming removed 7 bases from V and 4 bases from J, with 14 bases in between. The CDR3 is 13 amino acids. CDR3 nucleotide sequence: TGTGCCAGTACCACCGGGGGAGGATACGAGCAGTACTTC. Residues: CASTTGGGYEQYF.

V usage is TRBV29-1 and J usage is TRBJ1-1, with TRBD1 matching over 8 bases. Germline V gene sequence: CDR1 SQVTM, CDR2 ANQGSEA. Trimming cost V 5 bases and J 1 base; bases outside gene matches: 3. The CDR3 contains 13 residues. The CDR3 is CSVTGTGNTEAFF. DNA for the CDR3: TGCAGCGTTACCGGGACAGGGAACACTGAAGCTTTCTTT.

The V and J genes are TRBV2 and TRBJ2-7; tentative D call: TRBD2 (6 bases). The ends were cut back, 5 bases at V and 0 bases at J, with 11 bases in the middle. Germline CDR1 is SNHLY and CDR2 is FYNNEI. The CDR3 is 14 residues long. The CDR3 DNA is TGTGCCAGCAGTTGGGGGGAGGACTCCTACGAGCAGTACTTC. It encodes CASSWGEDSYEQYF.